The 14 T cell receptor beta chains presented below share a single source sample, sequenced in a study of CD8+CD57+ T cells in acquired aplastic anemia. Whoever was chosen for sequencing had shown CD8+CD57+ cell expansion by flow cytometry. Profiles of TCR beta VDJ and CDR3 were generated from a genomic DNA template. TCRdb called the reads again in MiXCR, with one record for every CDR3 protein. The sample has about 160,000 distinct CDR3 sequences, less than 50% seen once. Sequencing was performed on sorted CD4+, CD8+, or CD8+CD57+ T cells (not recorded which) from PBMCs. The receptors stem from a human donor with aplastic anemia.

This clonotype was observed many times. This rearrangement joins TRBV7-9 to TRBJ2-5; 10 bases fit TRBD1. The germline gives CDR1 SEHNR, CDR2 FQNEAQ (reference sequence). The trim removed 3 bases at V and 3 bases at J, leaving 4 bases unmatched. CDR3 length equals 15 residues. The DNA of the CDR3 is TGTGCCAGCAGCTTCGACAGGGGGCGGAAAGAGACCCAGTACTTC. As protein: CASSFDRGRKETQYF.

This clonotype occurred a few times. The CDR3 sequence is CATSDATGYNEQFF. CDR3 DNA sequence: TGTGCCACCAGTGACGCCACAGGTTACAATGAGCAGTTCTTC. The rearrangement uses TRBV24-1 and TRBJ2-1, with D tentatively TRBD1 (5 bases). The CDR3 runs 14 residues. V was shortened by 4 bases and J by 4 bases, with 10 bases between the two germline ends. CDR1 is KGHDR, CDR2 SFDVKD, per germline.

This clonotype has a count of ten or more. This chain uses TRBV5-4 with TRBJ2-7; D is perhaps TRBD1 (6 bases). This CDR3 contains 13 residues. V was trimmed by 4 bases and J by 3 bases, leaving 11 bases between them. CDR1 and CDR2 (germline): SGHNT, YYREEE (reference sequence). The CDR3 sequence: CASSPTDSYEQYF. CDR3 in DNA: TGTGCCAGCAGCCCAACGGACAGCTACGAGCAGTACTTC.

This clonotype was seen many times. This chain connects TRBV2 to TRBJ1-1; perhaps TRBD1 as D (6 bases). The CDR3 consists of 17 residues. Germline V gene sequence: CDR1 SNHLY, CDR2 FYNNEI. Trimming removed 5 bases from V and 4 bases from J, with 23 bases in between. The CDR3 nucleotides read TGTGCCAGCAGTCAACCCTTCCAGGGGAGCGGGGGCACTGAAGCTTTCTTT. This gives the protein CASSQPFQGSGGTEAFF.

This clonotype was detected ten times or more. The CDR3 region is CASSPSSWGLWAGNTIYF. The CDR3 DNA sequence: TGTGCCAGCAGCCCGTCGTCTTGGGGGTTATGGGCTGGAAACACCATATATTTT. The chain combines TRBV7-2 with TRBJ1-3; a weak D match, TRBD1 (5 bases). CDR3 length: 18 amino acids. Trimming stripped 5 bases from V and 2 bases from J, with 22 bases between. Germline CDR1 SGHTA, CDR2 FQGNSA.

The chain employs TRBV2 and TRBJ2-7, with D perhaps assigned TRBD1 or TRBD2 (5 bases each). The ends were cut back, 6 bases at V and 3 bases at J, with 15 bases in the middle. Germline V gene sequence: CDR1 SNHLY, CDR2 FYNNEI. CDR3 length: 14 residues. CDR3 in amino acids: CASRTWGAGYEQYF. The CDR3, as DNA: TGTGCCAGCAGGACTTGGGGCGCGGGCTACGAGCAGTACTTC.

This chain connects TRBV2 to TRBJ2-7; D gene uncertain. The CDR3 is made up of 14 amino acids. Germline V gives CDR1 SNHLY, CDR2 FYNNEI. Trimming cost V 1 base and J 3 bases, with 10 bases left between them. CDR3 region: CASSEVVSGYEQYF. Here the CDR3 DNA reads TGTGCCAGCAGTGAAGTGGTCTCCGGCTACGAGCAGTACTTC.

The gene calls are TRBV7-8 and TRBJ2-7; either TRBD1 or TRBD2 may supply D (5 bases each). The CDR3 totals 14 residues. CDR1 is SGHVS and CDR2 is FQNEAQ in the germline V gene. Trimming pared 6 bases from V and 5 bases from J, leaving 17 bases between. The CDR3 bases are TGTGCCAGCAGATTGACAGTAGCGCCTAACGAGCAGTACTTC. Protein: CASRLTVAPNEQYF.

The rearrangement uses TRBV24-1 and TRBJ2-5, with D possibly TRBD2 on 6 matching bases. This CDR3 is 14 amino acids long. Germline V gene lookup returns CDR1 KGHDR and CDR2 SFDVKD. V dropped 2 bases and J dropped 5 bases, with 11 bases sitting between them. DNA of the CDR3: TGTGCCACCAGTGATTCCCGACGGGGGGAGACCCAGTACTTC. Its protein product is CATSDSRRGETQYF.

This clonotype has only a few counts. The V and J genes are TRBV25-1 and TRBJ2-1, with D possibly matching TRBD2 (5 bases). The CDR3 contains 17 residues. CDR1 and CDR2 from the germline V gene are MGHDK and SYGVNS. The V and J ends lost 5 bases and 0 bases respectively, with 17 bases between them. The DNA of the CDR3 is TGTGCCAGCAGTTACCGGACTGGCCGGAGCTCCTACAATGAGCAGTTCTTC. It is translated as CASSYRTGRSSYNEQFF.

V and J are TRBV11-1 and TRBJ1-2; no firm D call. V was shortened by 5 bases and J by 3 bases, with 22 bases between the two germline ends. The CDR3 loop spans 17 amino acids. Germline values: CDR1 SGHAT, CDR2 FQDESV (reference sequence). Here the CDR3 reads CASSRALGLPTDYGYTF. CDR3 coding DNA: TGTGCCAGCAGCCGCGCCTTGGGCCTGCCGACGGACTATGGCTACACCTTC.

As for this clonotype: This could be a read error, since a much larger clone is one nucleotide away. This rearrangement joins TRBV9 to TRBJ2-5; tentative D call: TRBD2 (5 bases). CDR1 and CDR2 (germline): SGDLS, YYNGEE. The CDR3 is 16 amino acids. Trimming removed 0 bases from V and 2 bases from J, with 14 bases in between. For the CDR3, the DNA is TGTGCCAGCAGCGTAGGCTCCAGCGGACCACAAGAGACCCAGTACTTC. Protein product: CASSVGSSGPQETQYF.

The CDR3 spells CAISESGYTEAFF. The CDR3 DNA follows: TGTGCCATCAGTGAGTCGGGGTACACTGAAGCTTTCTTT. The chain joins TRBV10-3 to TRBJ1-3; D remains unclear. The J call may be mistaken, given a closer DNA end match to TRBJ1-1. Per germline, CDR1 ENHRY and CDR2 SYGVKD. The CDR3 consists of 13 residues.

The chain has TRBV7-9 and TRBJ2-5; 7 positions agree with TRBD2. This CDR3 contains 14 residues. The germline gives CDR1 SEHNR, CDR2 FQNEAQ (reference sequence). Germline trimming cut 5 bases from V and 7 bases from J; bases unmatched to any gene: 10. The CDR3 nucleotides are TGTGCCAGCAGCCGGGACTACTTACTCGGGACCCAGTACTTC. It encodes CASSRDYLLGTQYF.